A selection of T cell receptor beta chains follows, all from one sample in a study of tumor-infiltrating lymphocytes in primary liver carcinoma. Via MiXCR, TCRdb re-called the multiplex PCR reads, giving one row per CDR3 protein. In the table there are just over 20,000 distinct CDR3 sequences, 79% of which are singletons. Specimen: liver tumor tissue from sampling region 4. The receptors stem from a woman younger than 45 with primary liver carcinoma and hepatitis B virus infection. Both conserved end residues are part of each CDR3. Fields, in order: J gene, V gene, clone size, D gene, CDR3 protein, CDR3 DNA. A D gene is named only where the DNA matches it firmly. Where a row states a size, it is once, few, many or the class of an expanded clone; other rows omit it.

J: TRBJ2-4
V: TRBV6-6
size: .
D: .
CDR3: CASRPLKNIQYF
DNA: TGTGCCAGCAGACCCTTAAAAAACATTCAGTACTTC

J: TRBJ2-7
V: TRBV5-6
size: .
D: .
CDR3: CASSLIGGSYEKYF
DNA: TGTGCCAGCAGCTTGATTGGGGGATCCTACGAGAAGTACTTC

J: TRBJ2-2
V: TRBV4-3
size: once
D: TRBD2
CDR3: CASNVLAGWPRSNTGELFF
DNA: TGCGCCAGCAACGTACTAGCGGGATGGCCCCGCTCGAACACCGGGGAGCTGTTTTTT

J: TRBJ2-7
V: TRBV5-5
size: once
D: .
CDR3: CASSLEQTIYEQYF
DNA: TGTGCCAGCAGCTTAGAACAGACTATATACGAGCAGTACTTC

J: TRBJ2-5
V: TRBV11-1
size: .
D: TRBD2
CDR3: CASTLTELAGESQHF
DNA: TGTGCCAGCACCCTCACGGAACTAGCGGGAGAGTCCCAGCACTTC

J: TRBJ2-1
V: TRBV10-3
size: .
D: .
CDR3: CAISPTATCDGQFF
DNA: TGTGCCATCAGTCCCACGGCGACCTGTGATGGGCAGTTCTTC

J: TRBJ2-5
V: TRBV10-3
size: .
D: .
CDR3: CAISQSATEQETQYF
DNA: TGTGCCATCAGTCAGTCGGCTACCGAACAAGAGACCCAGTACTTC

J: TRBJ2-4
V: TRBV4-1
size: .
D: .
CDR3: CASSPEMSRDTSKWCF
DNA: TGCGCCAGCAGCCCAGAGATGAGTAGAGACACGAGCAAGTGGTGCTTC

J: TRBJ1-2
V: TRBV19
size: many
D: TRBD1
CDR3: CASSPRQGARYGYTF
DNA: TGTGCCAGTAGTCCCCGACAGGGGGCTAGGTATGGCTACACCTTC

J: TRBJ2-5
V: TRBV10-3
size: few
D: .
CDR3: CAINESATRQETQYF
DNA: TGTGCCATCAATGAGTCGGCTACACGACAAGAGACCCAGTACTTC

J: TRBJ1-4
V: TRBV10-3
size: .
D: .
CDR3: CAVSELGARGKLFF
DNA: TGCGCCGTCAGTGAACTCGGGGCGCGGGGAAAACTGTTTTTT

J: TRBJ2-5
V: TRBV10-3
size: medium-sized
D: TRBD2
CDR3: CAISDGAGEDFQETQYF
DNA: TGTGCCATCAGTGACGGAGCGGGAGAGGACTTCCAAGAGACCCAGTACTTC

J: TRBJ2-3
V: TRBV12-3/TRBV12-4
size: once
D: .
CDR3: CNSSYQYTDTQYF
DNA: TGTAACAGCAGTTATCAGTACACAGATACACAGTATTTT

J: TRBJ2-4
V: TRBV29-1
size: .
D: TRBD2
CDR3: CSVDRLAGEVNIQYF
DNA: TGCAGCGTTGACAGACTAGCGGGAGAAGTGAACATTCAGTACTTC

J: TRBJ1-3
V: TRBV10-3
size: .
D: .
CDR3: CGISESVSGKTIYF
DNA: TGTGGCATCAGTGAATCAGTTTCTGGAAAAACCATATATTTT

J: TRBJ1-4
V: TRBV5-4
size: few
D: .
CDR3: CASSFNGGLNEKLFF
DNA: TGTGCCAGCAGCTTCAACGGGGGACTTAACGAAAAACTGTTTTTT

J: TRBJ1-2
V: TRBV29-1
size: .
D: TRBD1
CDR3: CSVEGGGQAYGYTF
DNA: TGCAGCGTTGAAGGGGGAGGACAGGCCTATGGCTACACCTTC

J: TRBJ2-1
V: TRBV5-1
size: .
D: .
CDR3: CSNTPSLDYSYNEQFF
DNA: TGCTCCAACACCCCGTCCCTAGACTATTCCTACAATGAGCAGTTCTTC

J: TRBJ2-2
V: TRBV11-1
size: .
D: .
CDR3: CSSSRVMAEVSGELLF
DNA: TGTTCCAGCAGCAGGGTTATGGCGGAAGTGTCCGGGGAGCTGTTGTTT

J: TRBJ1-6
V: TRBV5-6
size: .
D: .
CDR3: CASSLAALGPPLHF
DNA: TGTGCAAGCAGCTTGGCAGCACTGGGACCACCCCTCCACTTT

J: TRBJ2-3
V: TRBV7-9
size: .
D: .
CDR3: CVSSSDTDTQYF
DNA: TGTGTCAGCAGCTCGGACACAGATACGCAGTACTTT

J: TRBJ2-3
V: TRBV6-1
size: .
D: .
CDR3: CASCAVWFTGTQYF
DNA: TGTGCCAGCTGTGCTGTGTGGTTTACAGGTACGCAGTATTTC

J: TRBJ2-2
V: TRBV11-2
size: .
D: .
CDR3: CASPDPQLNTGQLFF
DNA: TGTGCCAGCCCCGATCCCCAATTGAACACCGGGCAGCTGTTTTTT

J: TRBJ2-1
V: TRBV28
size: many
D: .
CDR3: CASSFDRFEQFF
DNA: TGTGCCAGCAGTTTTGATAGATTTGAGCAGTTCTTC

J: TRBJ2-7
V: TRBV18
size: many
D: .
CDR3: CASSPPGGKYYEQYF
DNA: TGTGCCAGCTCACCACCGGGGGGCAAATACTACGAGCAGTACTTC

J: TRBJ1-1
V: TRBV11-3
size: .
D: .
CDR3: CASKEGNNEAFF
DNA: TGTGCCAGCAAAGAGGGAAACAATGAAGCTTTCTTT

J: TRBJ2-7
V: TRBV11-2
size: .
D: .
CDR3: CANTPASEQYF
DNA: TGTGCTAACACTCCAGCCAGTGAGCAGTACTTC

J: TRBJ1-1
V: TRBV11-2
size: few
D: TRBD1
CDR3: CASSARDRGHKRWSNTKAFF
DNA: TGTGCCAGCAGCGCTCGGGACAGGGGGCACAAGAGATGGAGTAACACTAAAGCTTTCTTC

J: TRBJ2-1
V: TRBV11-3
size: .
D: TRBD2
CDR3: CASSKLAGGWYEQFF
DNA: TGTGCCAGCAGCAAACTAGCGGGGGGGTGGTATGAGCAGTTCTTC

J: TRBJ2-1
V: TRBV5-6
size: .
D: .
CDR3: CASSRPRGSLNEQFF
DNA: TGTGCCAGTAGCCGGCCACGGGGTTCCCTAAATGAGCAGTTCTTC

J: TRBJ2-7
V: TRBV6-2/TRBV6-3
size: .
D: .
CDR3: CASSYASYGQYF
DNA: TGTGCCAGCAGTTATGCCTCCTATGGGCAGTACTTC

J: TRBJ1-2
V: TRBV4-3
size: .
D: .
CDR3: CASSQDWGTVSGYTF
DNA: TGCGCCAGTAGCCAAGATTGGGGCACTGTGAGTGGCTACACCTTC

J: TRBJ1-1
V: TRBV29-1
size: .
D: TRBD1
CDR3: CSIETGGTEAFF
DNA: TGCAGCATCGAGACAGGGGGCACCGAAGCTTTCTTT

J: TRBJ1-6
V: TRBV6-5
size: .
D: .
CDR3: CGSKQSAIYNSPLHF
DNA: TGTGGCAGTAAACAGTCTGCCATATATAATTCACCCCTCCACTTT

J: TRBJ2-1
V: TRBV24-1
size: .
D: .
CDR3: CATSDLRSEQIF
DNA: TGTGCCACCAGCGATTTACGAAGTGAGCAGATCTTC

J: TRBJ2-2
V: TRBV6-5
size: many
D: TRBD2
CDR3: CASTPSGANTGGLFF
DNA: TGTGCCAGCACCCCTAGCGGAGCGAACACCGGGGGGCTGTTTTTT

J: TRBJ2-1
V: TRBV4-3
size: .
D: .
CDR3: CSRSQDVGSSYNEQFF
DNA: TGCTCCAGGAGCCAAGATGTGGGAAGCTCCTACAATGAGCAGTTCTTC

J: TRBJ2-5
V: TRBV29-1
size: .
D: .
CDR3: CIVVSWIGETQCF
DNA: TGCATCGTCGTCAGTTGGATAGGGGAGACCCAGTGCTTC

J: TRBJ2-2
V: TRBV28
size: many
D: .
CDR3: CASSLSGTGELFF
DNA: TGTGCCAGCAGTTTAAGCGGCACCGGGGAGCTGTTTTTT

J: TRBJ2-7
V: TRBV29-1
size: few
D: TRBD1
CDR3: CSVVKGAPYEQHF
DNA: TGCAGCGTGGTTAAGGGGGCTCCCTACGAGCAGCACTTC

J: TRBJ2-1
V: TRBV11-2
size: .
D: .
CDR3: CASNLERTNNEQFF
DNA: TGTGCCAGCAACTTAGAACGGACGAACAATGAGCAGTTCTTC

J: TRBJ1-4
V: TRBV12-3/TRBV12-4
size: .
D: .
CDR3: CATSLRGGKPFF
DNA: TGTGCCACCAGCCTGCGTGGGGGAAAACCGTTTTTT

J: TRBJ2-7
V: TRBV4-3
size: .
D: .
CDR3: CASSQDRWTGREHYF
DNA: TGCGCTAGCAGTCAAGATCGATGGACAGGGCGGGAGCATTACTTC

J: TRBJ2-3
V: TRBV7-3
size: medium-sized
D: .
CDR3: CASSPYKGGTDTQYF
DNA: TGTGCCAGCAGCCCCTATAAAGGCGGCACAGATACGCAGTATTTT